The rows below give T cell receptor beta chains drawn from one sample of a study of blood T cell repertoires in COVID-19. TCRdb keeps only in-frame clones here, not all; method: immunoSEQ multiplex PCR. Of over 85,000 clones in the sample, approximately 82% were seen once. Sequenced sample: peripheral blood. The receptors originated from a man aged 60-69 years with acute or convalescent COVID-19. Both conserved end residues are part of each CDR3. The D gene is left open where the match is weak. Expanded clones get a size class; other rows say once, few or many, or leave the size out.

TGCAGCGTTACTACAGGGGGCGTGAGAACTGAAGCTTTCTTT,CSVTTGGVRTEAFF,TRBJ1-1,TRBD1,.,TRBV29-1
TGCAGCGTTCCCGGAGGGACAGGGACCCACGAGCAGTACTTC,CSVPGGTGTHEQYF,TRBJ2-7,TRBD1,.,TRBV29-1
TGTGCCAGCAGTCAACGGGGGGCCAATCAGCCCCAGCATTTT,CASSQRGANQPQHF,TRBJ1-5,.,.,TRBV6-5
TGTGCCAGCACCACACAACAGACGACGAACACCGGGGAGCTGTTTTTT,CASTTQQTTNTGELFF,TRBJ2-2,.,.,TRBV11-3
TGTGCCAGCACCCGGACAGACGAGCAGTACTTC,CASTRTDEQYF,TRBJ2-7,.,.,TRBV28
TGTGCCAGCAGTGACATTCGACAGAGTTCTGGAAACACCATATATTTT,CASSDIRQSSGNTIYF,TRBJ1-3,.,.,TRBV6-1
TGTGCCAGCAGGGGACAGTCTAACTATGGCTACACCTTC,CASRGQSNYGYTF,TRBJ1-2,TRBD1,.,TRBV12-3/TRBV12-4
TGCGCCAGCAGCTTGTTCCCGGGACAGGGAGGAGATGAAAAACTGTTTTTT,CASSLFPGQGGDEKLFF,TRBJ1-4,TRBD1,.,TRBV5-1
TGTGCCAGCACAAGGGGGTATAATTCACCCCTCCACTTT,CASTRGYNSPLHF,TRBJ1-6,.,.,TRBV28
TGTGCCAGCTCACCCCAAGACAGGGGACGTTATAGCAATCAGCCCCAGCATTTT,CASSPQDRGRYSNQPQHF,TRBJ1-5,TRBD1,.,TRBV18
TGTGCCAGCAGCTTCAGTAGTGGGGTTGGAGGTAATTCACCCCTCCACTTT,CASSFSSGVGGNSPLHF,TRBJ1-6,.,.,TRBV7-9
TGCGCCAGCAGCCAAGAGGGCAGAGGGTACGCTGGCTACACCTTC,CASSQEGRGYAGYTF,TRBJ1-2,.,.,TRBV4-3
TGTGCCAGCACCCCTCCCCCAGTGAACACTGAAGCTTTCTTT,CASTPPPVNTEAFF,TRBJ1-1,.,.,TRBV7-8
TGTGCCAGCAAACCCAGGGGAGACACCGGGGAGCTGTTTTTT,CASKPRGDTGELFF,TRBJ2-2,.,.,TRBV2
TGTGCCAGCAGTTTACCTGACCAGGGGCCCTATGGCTACACCTTC,CASSLPDQGPYGYTF,TRBJ1-2,.,many,TRBV28
TGTGCCAGCAGTGCGGACTTACAAGAGACCCAGTACTTC,CASSADLQETQYF,TRBJ2-5,.,.,TRBV6-4
TGTGCCAGCAGCTGGAGGGACAGGGGGCATGGTGAGCAGTTCTTC,CASSWRDRGHGEQFF,TRBJ2-1,TRBD1,.,TRBV5-6
TGTGCCAGCAGCTTAGTAACGACAGTCCCAGACAATGAGCAGTTCTTC,CASSLVTTVPDNEQFF,TRBJ2-1,.,.,TRBV7-6
TGTGCCAGCAGCCAGCATCGAACAGGATCAGGCCATCAGCCCCAGCATTTT,CASSQHRTGSGHQPQHF,TRBJ1-5,.,.,TRBV3-1/TRBV3-2
TGTGCCAGCAGTGAGGGACAGGGATTGGTTTCACCCCTCCACTTT,CASSEGQGLVSPLHF,TRBJ1-6,TRBD1,.,TRBV2
TGTGCCACCAGCAGGGGGGACGGGGGGGCCCTAGAGACCCAGTACTTC,CATSRGDGGALETQYF,TRBJ2-5,TRBD2,.,TRBV15
TGTGCCAGCAGTTGGACTAGCGGGAATTTCCAGCCCCAGTACTTC,CASSWTSGNFQPQYF,TRBJ2-5,TRBD2,.,TRBV2
TGTGCCAGTAGTATGCGGTGGGCCGGGACTGGGAACACCGGGGAGCTGTTTTTT,CASSMRWAGTGNTGELFF,TRBJ2-2,.,.,TRBV19
TGTGCCAGCTCACAAGGACAGGGAAAGGAAAAACTGTTTTTT,CASSQGQGKEKLFF,TRBJ1-4,TRBD1,.,TRBV18
TGCGCCAGCAGCACAAGACAGAGAAGCTCTGGGGCCAACGTCCTGACTTTC,CASSTRQRSSGANVLTF,TRBJ2-6,.,.,TRBV5-1
TGTGCCAGCAGCGTTTTTACAGGGGGAAACTCTGGAAACACCATATATTTT,CASSVFTGGNSGNTIYF,TRBJ1-3,TRBD1,.,TRBV9
TGTGCCAGCAGCGACTTAGCGGGGGGGCGGACGCAGTTCTTC,CASSDLAGGRTQFF,TRBJ2-1,TRBD2,.,TRBV13
TGTGCCAGCAGCTTAGAGGGGGGGGGCACCGATGAAGCTTTCTTT,CASSLEGGGTDEAFF,TRBJ1-1,.,once,TRBV7-6
TGTGCCAGCTCACCAGGCAGAAATAACTATGGCTACACCTTC,CASSPGRNNYGYTF,TRBJ1-2,.,.,TRBV18
TGTGCCAGCAGTTCTGACAGGGGACGCCAGCCCCAGCATTTT,CASSSDRGRQPQHF,TRBJ1-5,TRBD1,.,TRBV6-5
TGTGCCAGCTCACCATTAAATGAGCAGTTCTTC,CASSPLNEQFF,TRBJ2-1,.,.,TRBV18
TGTGCCAGCAGCCCGCGGACAGGGGGCGTTCAGCCCCAGCATTTT,CASSPRTGGVQPQHF,TRBJ1-5,TRBD1,.,TRBV7-2
TGTGCCAGCAGAGATCTAGGGAACACTGAAGCTTTCTTT,CASRDLGNTEAFF,TRBJ1-1,.,.,TRBV7-9
TGCGCCAGCAGCCAAGATACCAGGGGTTTTATGGATTCACCCCTCCACTTT,CASSQDTRGFMDSPLHF,TRBJ1-6,.,.,TRBV4-1
TGTGCCAGCAGCTTAGCGCCAGGATCCCGCGGGGAGCTGTTTTTT,CASSLAPGSRGELFF,TRBJ2-2,.,.,TRBV7-2
TGTGCCAGCAGCCGACTGACAGGGGGCTACAATGAGCAGTTCTTC,CASSRLTGGYNEQFF,TRBJ2-1,TRBD1,.,TRBV6-5
TGTGCCAGCAGTTCAGGGTTTCAACGCGGGGAGCTGTTTTTT,CASSSGFQRGELFF,TRBJ2-2,.,.,TRBV6-5
TGTGCCAGCAGCTTATGGGGGCAGGGCAGGGAAAAACTGTTTTTT,CASSLWGQGREKLFF,TRBJ1-4,.,.,TRBV7-2
TGTGCCAGCAGCTTAGGACGTTTCGCGGGGGGAAATCGAAACTACGAGCAGTACTTC,CASSLGRFAGGNRNYEQYF,TRBJ2-7,TRBD2,.,TRBV7-8
TGTGCCAGCAGCTTAGTCGGGCTGGGGAGTTCACCCCTCCACTTT,CASSLVGLGSSPLHF,TRBJ1-6,.,few,TRBV7-9
TGTGCCTGGAGTACTGGGACATTACCTTTCTTT,CAWSTGTLPFF,TRBJ1-1,.,.,TRBV30
TGTGCCAGCAGCAAACGGGACAGCCCAGGACATGAAAAACTGTTTTTT,CASSKRDSPGHEKLFF,TRBJ1-4,TRBD1,.,TRBV9
TGTGCCAGCAGCTTAAGTTCCCGAGGCGGGACCCAGTACTTC,CASSLSSRGGTQYF,TRBJ2-5,.,few,TRBV7-8
TGTGCTAGCAGCCCACGGGGGGGGTCGGGTTACAATGAGCAGTTCTTC,CASSPRGGSGYNEQFF,TRBJ2-1,TRBD2,few,TRBV7-7
TGTGCCAGTAGTATAGATCTGTCAGGGTCAGGGGCTGATCAGCCCCAGCATTTT,CASSIDLSGSGADQPQHF,TRBJ1-5,.,.,TRBV19
TGTGCCAGCTCACCAACACTAGCGGGGGGGCAGGGTGAGCAGTTCTTC,CASSPTLAGGQGEQFF,TRBJ2-1,TRBD2,.,TRBV18
TGTGCCAGCAGCCCCTACTTACTGAGCTCTGGAAACACCATATATTTT,CASSPYLLSSGNTIYF,TRBJ1-3,.,.,TRBV7-6
TGTGCCAGCAGTCGGGGATCTAACACTGAAGCTTTCTTT,CASSRGSNTEAFF,TRBJ1-1,.,.,TRBV6-5
TGTGCCAGCAGCCCGGGACAGCTCAGTCTCTACAATGAGCAGTTCTTC,CASSPGQLSLYNEQFF,TRBJ2-1,TRBD1,few,TRBV7-3
TGTGCCAGCAGCCGCGAATACCTTCAAGAGACCCAGTACTTC,CASSREYLQETQYF,TRBJ2-5,.,.,TRBV5-4